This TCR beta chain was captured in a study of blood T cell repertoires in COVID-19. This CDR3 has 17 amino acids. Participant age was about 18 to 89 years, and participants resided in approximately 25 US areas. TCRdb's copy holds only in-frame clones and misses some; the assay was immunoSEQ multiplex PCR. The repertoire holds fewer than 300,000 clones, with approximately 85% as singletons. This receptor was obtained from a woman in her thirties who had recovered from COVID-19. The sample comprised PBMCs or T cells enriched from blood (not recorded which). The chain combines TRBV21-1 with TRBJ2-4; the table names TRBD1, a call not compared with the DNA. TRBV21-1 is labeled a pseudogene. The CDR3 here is CASSKTGTGGAKNIQYF. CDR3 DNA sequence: TGTGCCAGCAGCAAAACGGGAACAGGGGGAGCCAAAAACATTCAGTACTTC.